Listed below are T cell receptor beta chains from one sample, sequenced in a study of shared clonotypes between healthy human individuals. This table comes from immunoSEQ multiplex PCR, and its TCRdb copy is limited to in-frame clones, with some not included. The table lists millions of clones, less than 95% of them singletons. The material sequenced was naive CD8+ T cells sorted from blood. The source is a man aged 18-30 years in good health. Both conserved end residues are part of each CDR3. A D gene is named only where the DNA matches it firmly. The listing skips clone size in some rows; elsewhere it reads once, few, many or a size class.

size | D | J | V | DNA | CDR3
. | TRBD1 | TRBJ1-1 | TRBV13 | TGTGCCAGCAGCCACAGGGGGAACACTGAAGCTTTCTTT | CASSHRGNTEAFF
. | . | TRBJ1-1 | TRBV19 | TGTGCCACCGGTAGGGGGGAGAACACTGAAGCTTTCTTT | CATGRGENTEAFF
. | TRBD1 | TRBJ2-7 | TRBV28 | TGTGCCAGCAGTTTATCGGGTACAGGGGACTACGAGCAGTACTTC | CASSLSGTGDYEQYF
. | . | TRBJ2-1 | TRBV7-9 | TGTGCCAGCAGGCTATTAAGGGGACCCTACGATGAGCAGTTCTTC | CASRLLRGPYDEQFF
. | TRBD1 | TRBJ2-7 | TRBV27 | TGTGCCAGCAGTCTTCGGGACAGCCCCTACGAGCAGTACTTC | CASSLRDSPYEQYF
. | . | TRBJ2-7 | TRBV5-4 | TGTGCCAGCAGCTGGGAAGGGGGAGCCTACGAGCAGTACTTC | CASSWEGGAYEQYF
. | TRBD1 | TRBJ2-7 | TRBV28 | TGTGCCAGCAGTTACGGGACAGACGAGCAGTACTTC | CASSYGTDEQYF
once | . | TRBJ2-7 | TRBV18 | TGTGCCAGCTCACCATCGGGACTGGGGTCCTACGAGCAGTACTTC | CASSPSGLGSYEQYF
. | . | TRBJ1-1 | TRBV4-2 | TGTGCCAGCAGCCGAGGGTCGGGGCTGCAGTCTGAAGCTTTCTTT | CASSRGSGLQSEAFF
. | TRBD2 | TRBJ2-7 | TRBV14 | TGTGCCAGCAGCGCTGCGGGACTAGGCTATTACGAGCAGTACTTC | CASSAAGLGYYEQYF
. | TRBD2 | TRBJ2-2 | TRBV7-9 | TGTGCCAGCAGCTTACCGGAGTTTGGGACTAGCGTCGGGGAGCTGTTTTTT | CASSLPEFGTSVGELFF
. | . | TRBJ2-7 | TRBV5-4 | TGTGCCAGCAGCCCTGGGACGGTCTACGAGCAGTACTTC | CASSPGTVYEQYF
. | TRBD1 | TRBJ2-7 | TRBV11-2 | TGTGCCAGCAGCCAAGACAGGGACCACGAGCAGTACTTC | CASSQDRDHEQYF
. | . | TRBJ1-2 | TRBV6-1 | TGTGCCAGCAGTGAATTGGATAACTATGGCTACACCTTC | CASSELDNYGYTF
. | TRBD1 | TRBJ1-3 | TRBV27 | TGTGCCAGCAGTATCCGGACAGGGCCTGGAAACACCATATATTTT | CASSIRTGPGNTIYF
. | TRBD1 | TRBJ1-6 | TRBV9 | TGTGCCAGCAGCGTAGGGGACAGAGGAAATAATTCACCCCTCCACTTT | CASSVGDRGNNSPLHF
. | . | TRBJ2-5 | TRBV16 | TGTGCCAGCAGCCAATCGATAGGAGGGAGTCTAGAGACCCAGTACTTC | CASSQSIGGSLETQYF
many | . | TRBJ1-1 | TRBV10-3 | TGTGCCATCAGTGGACAGAAGAACACTGAAGCTTTCTTT | CAISGQKNTEAFF
. | TRBD1 | TRBJ1-5 | TRBV27 | TGTGCCAGCAGTTTAACAGGGGGGAATCAGCCCCAGCATTTT | CASSLTGGNQPQHF
. | . | TRBJ2-2 | TRBV7-9 | TGTGCCAGCAGCCCCCGGATAGGAACCGGGGAGCTGTTTTTT | CASSPRIGTGELFF
. | . | TRBJ2-3 | TRBV27 | TGTGCCAGCAGTTTGCAGATGGCAGATACGCAGTATTTT | CASSLQMADTQYF
. | . | TRBJ2-3 | TRBV5-1 | TGCGCCAGCAGCTTGGAGGCCGCTCAGGGAGATACGCAGTATTTT | CASSLEAAQGDTQYF
. | . | TRBJ1-4 | TRBV30 | TGTGCCTGGCAAACCTCCCGTGAAAAGCTGTTTTTT | CAWQTSREKLFF
. | . | TRBJ2-3 | TRBV6-5 | TGTGCCAGCAACCCGACAGGACTGGCCACGCAGTATTTT | CASNPTGLATQYF
. | TRBD2 | TRBJ2-1 | TRBV6-5 | TGTGCCAGCAGTTACTCGGAACTAGCGGTATACAATGAGCAGTTCTTC | CASSYSELAVYNEQFF
. | . | TRBJ2-2 | TRBV5-5 | TGTGCCAGCAGCTGGCTATATGACCCAGAGACCGGGGAGCTGTTTTTT | CASSWLYDPETGELFF
. | . | TRBJ1-1 | TRBV4-1 | TGCGCCAGCAGCCGAGATGAATATGGTTATTTGCTTTCTTTAGAAGCTTTCTTT | CASSRDEYGYLLSLEAFF
. | . | TRBJ2-7 | TRBV19 | TGTGCCAGTAGTATAGGTATTGGAGACCCCGAGTTAGACGAGCAGTACTTC | CASSIGIGDPELDEQYF
. | TRBD2 | TRBJ2-1 | TRBV19 | TGTGCCAGTAGTATAGGTTTGACTAGCGGCAATGAGCAGTTCTTC | CASSIGLTSGNEQFF
. | TRBD1 | TRBJ2-7 | TRBV27 | TGTGCCAGCAGTGAGGGGGCCTTCTCCCGGTCCTACGAGCAGTACTTC | CASSEGAFSRSYEQYF
. | . | TRBJ2-3 | TRBV7-6 | TGTGCCAGCAGCTTAAGTCCCGCCCTCACAGATACGCAGTATTTT | CASSLSPALTDTQYF
. | TRBD2 | TRBJ2-7 | TRBV30 | TGTGCCTGGAGGAGTAGCGGGGGGGCCGAGTTTTTCTACGAGCAGTACTTC | CAWRSSGGAEFFYEQYF
. | . | TRBJ1-2 | TRBV29-1 | TGCAGCGTTGAAAACGGATATGGCTACACCTTC | CSVENGYGYTF
. | . | TRBJ2-2 | TRBV4-1 | TGCGCCAGCAGCCAAGATGGGCTGCCAGGGACCGGGGAGCTGTTTTTT | CASSQDGLPGTGELFF
. | TRBD1 | TRBJ1-1 | TRBV4-3 | TGCGCCAGCAGCCAACTCCGGGACAGGGTAAGTGAAGCTTTCTTT | CASSQLRDRVSEAFF
. | . | TRBJ1-2 | TRBV7-9 | TGTGCCAGCAGCTTAGGGGGCCTCCATGGCTACACCTTC | CASSLGGLHGYTF
. | . | TRBJ1-1 | TRBV19 | TGTGCCAGTTTTGGCACTGAAGCTTTCTTT | CASFGTEAFF
. | TRBD2 | TRBJ2-1 | TRBV7-3 | TGTGCCAGCAGCCCCACGCGGGGGGGCCCCTACAATGAGCAGTTCTTC | CASSPTRGGPYNEQFF
. | TRBD2 | TRBJ2-3 | TRBV11-2 | TGTGCCAGCAGCTTCCTAAGCGGGGAATACACAGATACGCAGTATTTT | CASSFLSGEYTDTQYF
. | TRBD2 | TRBJ2-1 | TRBV7-9 | TGTGCCAGCAGCTTAGTGAGTTCGGGGGAGGGGAATGAGCAGTTCTTC | CASSLVSSGEGNEQFF
. | TRBD2 | TRBJ2-1 | TRBV28 | TGTGCCAGCAGCCCCTTAGCGGGGAGCTCCTACAATGAGCAGTTCTTC | CASSPLAGSSYNEQFF
. | TRBD1 | TRBJ1-1 | TRBV14 | TGTGCCAGCAGCCAGTTGGGACAGCCTGAAGCTTTCTTT | CASSQLGQPEAFF
. | TRBD1 | TRBJ2-1 | TRBV28 | TGTGCCACCAGACCGGGACAGATTTTATACAATGAGCAGTTCTTC | CATRPGQILYNEQFF
once | . | TRBJ2-5 | TRBV7-6 | TGTGCCAGCAGCCCAGGGTACGGAGAAGAGACCCAGTACTTC | CASSPGYGEETQYF
. | . | TRBJ2-2 | TRBV7-9 | TGTGCCGGAATCGGCTTTAAAGCGGGCGGGGAGCTGTTTTTT | CAGIGFKAGGELFF
. | TRBD2 | TRBJ2-5 | TRBV4-1 | TGCGCCAGCAGCCAAGAGCTAGCGGCCTTCCAAGAGACCCAGTACTTC | CASSQELAAFQETQYF
. | . | TRBJ1-2 | TRBV14 | TGTGCCAGCAGCCAAGAACTGGGACCCTATGGCTACACCTTC | CASSQELGPYGYTF